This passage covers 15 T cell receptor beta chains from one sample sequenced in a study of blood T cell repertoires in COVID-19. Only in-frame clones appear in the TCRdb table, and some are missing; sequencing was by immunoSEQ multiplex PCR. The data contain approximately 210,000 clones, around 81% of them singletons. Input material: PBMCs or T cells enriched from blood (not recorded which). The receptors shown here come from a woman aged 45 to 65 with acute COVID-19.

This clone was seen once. CDR3 nucleotide sequence: TGTGCCAGCAGCCAAGATGCGAGAGACACTGAAGCTTTCTTT. Translation gives CASSQDARDTEAFF. The rearrangement joins TRBV4-2 to TRBJ1-1; D is unclear. This CDR3 is 14 amino acids long. Germline-derived CDR1 and CDR2 are LGHNA and YNFKEQ. Trimming pared 0 bases from V and 3 bases from J, leaving 8 bases between.

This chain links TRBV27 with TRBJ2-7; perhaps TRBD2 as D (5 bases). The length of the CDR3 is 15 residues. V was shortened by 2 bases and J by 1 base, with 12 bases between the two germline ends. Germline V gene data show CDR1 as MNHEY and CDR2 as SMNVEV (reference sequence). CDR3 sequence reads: CASSLRGSRSYEQYF. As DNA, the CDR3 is TGTGCCAGCAGTTTAAGAGGGAGTAGGTCCTACGAGCAGTACTTC.

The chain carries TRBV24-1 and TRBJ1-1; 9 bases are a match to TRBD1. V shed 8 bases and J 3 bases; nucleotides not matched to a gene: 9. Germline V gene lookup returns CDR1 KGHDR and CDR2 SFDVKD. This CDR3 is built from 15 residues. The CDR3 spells CATINTGQGYTEAFF. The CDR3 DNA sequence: TGTGCCACCATCAATACAGGACAGGGGTACACTGAAGCTTTCTTT.

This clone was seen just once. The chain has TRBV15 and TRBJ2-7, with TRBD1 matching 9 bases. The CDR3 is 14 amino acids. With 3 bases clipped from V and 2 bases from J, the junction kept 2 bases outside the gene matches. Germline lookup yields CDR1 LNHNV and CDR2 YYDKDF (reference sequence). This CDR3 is CATSRDRGTYEQYF. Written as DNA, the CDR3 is TGTGCCACCAGCAGGGACAGGGGCACCTACGAGCAGTACTTC.

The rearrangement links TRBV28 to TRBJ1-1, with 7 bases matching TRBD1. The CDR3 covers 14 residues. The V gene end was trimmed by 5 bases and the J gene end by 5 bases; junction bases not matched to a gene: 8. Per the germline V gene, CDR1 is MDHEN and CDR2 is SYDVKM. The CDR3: CASSPPHRGTEAFF. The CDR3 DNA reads TGTGCCAGCAGTCCGCCTCACAGGGGTACTGAAGCTTTCTTT.

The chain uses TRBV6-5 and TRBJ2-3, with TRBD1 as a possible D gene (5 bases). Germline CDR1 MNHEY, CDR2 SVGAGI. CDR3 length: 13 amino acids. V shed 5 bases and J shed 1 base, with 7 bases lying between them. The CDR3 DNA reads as TGTGCCAGCAGTCAACAGGGCACAGATACGCAGTATTTT. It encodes CASSQQGTDTQYF.

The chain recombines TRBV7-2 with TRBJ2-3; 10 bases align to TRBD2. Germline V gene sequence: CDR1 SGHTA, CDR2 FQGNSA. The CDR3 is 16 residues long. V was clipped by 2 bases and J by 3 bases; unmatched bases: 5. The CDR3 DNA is TGTGCCAGCAGCTTAAAAGCGGGGGGGGGAACAGATACGCAGTATTTT. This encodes CASSLKAGGGTDTQYF.

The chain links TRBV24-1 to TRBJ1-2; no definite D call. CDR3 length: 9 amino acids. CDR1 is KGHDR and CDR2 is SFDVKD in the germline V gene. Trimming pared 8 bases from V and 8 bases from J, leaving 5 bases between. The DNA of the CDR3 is TGTGCCACCATTAGAGGCTACACCTTC. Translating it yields CATIRGYTF.

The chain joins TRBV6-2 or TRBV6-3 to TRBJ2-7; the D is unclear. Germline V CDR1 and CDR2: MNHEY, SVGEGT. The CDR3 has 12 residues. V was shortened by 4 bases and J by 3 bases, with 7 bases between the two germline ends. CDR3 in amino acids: CASSSQIYEQYF. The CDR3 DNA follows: TGTGCCAGCAGTTCCCAGATCTACGAGCAGTACTTC.

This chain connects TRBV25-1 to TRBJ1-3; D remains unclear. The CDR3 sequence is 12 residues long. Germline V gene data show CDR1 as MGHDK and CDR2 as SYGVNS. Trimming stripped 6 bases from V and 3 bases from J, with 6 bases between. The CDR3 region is CASSPVGNTIYF. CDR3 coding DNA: TGTGCCAGCAGCCCCGTTGGAAACACCATATATTTT. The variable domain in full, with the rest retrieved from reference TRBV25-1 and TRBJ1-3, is EADIYQTPRYLVIGTGKKITLECSQTMGHDKMYWYQQDPGMELHLIHYSYGVNSTEKGDLSSESTVSRIRTEHFPLTLESARPSHTSQYLCASSPVGNTIYFGEGSWLTVV.

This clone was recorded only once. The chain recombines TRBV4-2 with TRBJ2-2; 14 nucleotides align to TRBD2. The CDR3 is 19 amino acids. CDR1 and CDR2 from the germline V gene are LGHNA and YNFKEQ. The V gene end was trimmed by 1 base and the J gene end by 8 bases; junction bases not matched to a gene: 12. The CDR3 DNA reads TGTGCCAGCAGCCAAGGTGGGGCCGGACTAGCGGGAGGATTTGGGGAGCTGTTTTTT. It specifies CASSQGGAGLAGGFGELFF.

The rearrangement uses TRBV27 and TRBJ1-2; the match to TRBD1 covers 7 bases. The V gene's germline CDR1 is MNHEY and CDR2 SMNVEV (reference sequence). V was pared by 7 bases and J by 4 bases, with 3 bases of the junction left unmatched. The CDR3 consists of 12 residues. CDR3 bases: TGTGCCAGCAAAGGGACAGCCTATGGCTACACCTTC. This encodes CASKGTAYGYTF.

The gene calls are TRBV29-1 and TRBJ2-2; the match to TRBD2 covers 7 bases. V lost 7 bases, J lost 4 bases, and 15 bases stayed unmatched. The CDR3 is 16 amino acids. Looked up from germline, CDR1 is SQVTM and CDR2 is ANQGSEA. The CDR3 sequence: CSAVDPGREPTGELFF. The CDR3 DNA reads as TGCAGCGCCGTAGACCCAGGGCGGGAGCCCACCGGGGAGCTGTTTTTT.

The CDR3 bases are TGTGCCAGCAGCCTCCGGGGTAATGAAAAACTGTTTTTT. Translation: CASSLRGNEKLFF. The chain links TRBV11-3 to TRBJ1-4; the D is unclear. The CDR3 covers 13 residues. Trimming took off 5 bases at V and 4 bases at J, with 8 bases between the two ends. Germline-derived CDR1 and CDR2 are SGHNT and YENEEA.

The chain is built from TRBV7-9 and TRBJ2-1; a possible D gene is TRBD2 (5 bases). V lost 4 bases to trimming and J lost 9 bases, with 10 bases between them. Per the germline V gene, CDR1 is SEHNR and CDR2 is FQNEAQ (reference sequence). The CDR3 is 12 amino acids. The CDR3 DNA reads TGTGCCAGCAGCTACGGCGGAGGTGAGCAGTTCTTC. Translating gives CASSYGGGEQFF.